This T cell receptor beta chain was found in a study of T cell repertoires in cytomegalovirus infection (dated by TCRdb to about 2019). About the study as a whole: Recently identified HLA-C-restricted CMV epitopes, whose presentation resists viral immunomodulation, were targeted by peptide stimulations together with well-studied HLA-B-restricted epitopes. The HLA type of each donor mattered for the analysis, because public TCR beta signatures pointed to carriage of CMV infection along with the matching HLA type. Summary of the overall study and its limitations: The ex vivo response was dominated by HLA-C-restricted CMV-specific TCR beta clonotypes, which also provided the single most frequent clonotype in two of eight donors. In both this cohort and an independent 352-donor cohort, the cumulative frequency of public TCR beta family members distinguished carriers of CMV infection plus the relevant HLA type.

CDR1 MNHEY and CDR2 SMNVEV were looked up in the germline V gene (reference sequence). V is pruned by 5 bases and J by 3 bases, leaving 4 bases of the junction without a gene match. The CDR3, from cysteine to phenylalanine, totals 13 residues. The read is trimmed to its CDR3 DNA, 39 bases read in frame from base 1. Interpreted using the paper, the treatment or condition label stands for: in vitro stimulation with specific CMV peptide epitopes to enrich CMV-specific T cells. For sequencing, an Illumina HiSeq 1500 was employed. In-frame beta chains were kept once TCRdb had trimmed the public reads at Q25 with fastp and called clones with MiXCR. Entries that share a CDR3 protein sequence are merged under the most common genes and DNA. This sample is represented by about 270,000 distinct CDR3 sequences; roughly a fifth of them were singletons. The top ten constitute roughly a fifth of the sample. There are a few counts of this clonotype. Its specific antigen is unknown. Base quality data are lacking; no much larger clone is found one base away.

The chain was built from TRBV27 and TRBJ2-7, and 7 junctional nucleotides match TRBD2. This TCR came from a human donor in good health (CMV status not recorded). Some clones in this sample may be carry-over from other donors' samples. The material sequenced was cultured PBMCs, taken from culture after CMV antigen stimulation. The CDR3 amino acid sequence is: CASSLREDYEQYF. The nucleotide sequence reads as follows: TGTGCCAGCAGTCTCCGGGAGGACTACGAGCAGTACTTC.